This T cell receptor (beta chain) appears in the sequencing data of a study of control samples from healthy donors and cancer patients. Germline values: CDR1 LGHNA, CDR2 YNFKEQ. This CDR3 region has 12 residues. V lost 1 base to trimming and J lost 6 bases, with 4 bases between them. The method was immunoSEQ multiplex PCR; TCRdb's version includes in-frame clones alone and lacks a portion of them. The sample consists of 95,000 to 110,000 clones, around 89% of them appearing once. Sequencing was performed on PBMCs. The chain links TRBV4-2 to TRBJ2-1; D not certain. The receptor comes from a man in his fifties or sixties with lung cancer. CDR3 DNA: TGTGCCAGCAGCCAAGTTTCCAATGAGCAGTTCTTC. It encodes CASSQVSNEQFF.